The TCR beta chain under discussion was sequenced for a study of blood T cell repertoires in COVID-19. The wider study: Some COVID-19 samples were acute and others convalescent; all came from the United States, Italy and Spain. The cDNA or gDNA used as material had been derived from T cells, B-cell-depleted T cells, or PBMCs.

V lost 4 bases to trimming and J lost 0 bases, with 13 bases between them. Per germline, CDR1 KGHSH and CDR2 LQKENI. CDR3 length: 16 residues. As processed by the authors: Estimates of nucleated cell counts were drawn from the amplification of reference gene primers. Assay: immunoSEQ multiplex PCR; the TCRdb copy retains only in-frame clones and omits some. Clonal size and the V and J genes are those of that table, whereas D and trimming came from the DNA. Of 150,000 to 200,000 clones in the sample, over 80% are singletons; the top ten hold approximately 9.1%. V and J are TRBV18 and TRBJ1-3; D possibly corresponds to TRBD1 (5 bases). The clonotype originates from a woman in her 70s with acute or convalescent COVID-19. The sample taken for sequencing was peripheral blood. The CDR3 sequence: CASSLNGGNSGNTIYF. CDR3 DNA sequence: TGTGCCAGCTCACTTAATGGGGGGAACTCTGGAAACACCATATATTTT.